This paragraph covers one T cell receptor beta chain sequence. This entry comes from a study of human T cells and chemical hapten exposure. Study context: DPC (0.01%) was patch tested on the upper back and read at 6 days. The patients were mostly female; they had alopecia areata, totalis or universalis.

Within the library, unique molecular identifiers were attached to each individual cDNA molecule. Using its own MiXCR run on the RACE reads, TCRdb lists one record per CDR3 protein. Altogether about 110,000 distinct CDR3 sequences are present, approximately 11% being singletons, with the ten largest covering approximately 4%. Time point described: patch test 1, 2 weeks after DPC sensitization. Treatment here: therapeutic diphenylcyclopropenone sensitization with weekly scalp DPC. The receptor was derived from a woman between 40 and 55 years old with alopecia areata. Some clones in this sample may be carry-over from other donors' samples. The sample was whole blood, taken in connection with sensitization to the hapten diphenylcyclopropenone (DPC).

This CDR3 is CASSSSGTAYEQYF. The CDR3 DNA reads as TGTGCCAGCAGTTCGAGCGGGACAGCCTACGAGCAGTACTTC. V gene TRBV6-2 or TRBV6-3 combines with J gene TRBJ2-7; D is tentatively TRBD1 or TRBD2 (7 bases each). The CDR3 covers 14 residues. V lost 4 bases and J lost 2, with 12 bases in between. Germline V gene data show CDR1 as MNHEY and CDR2 as SVGEGT.